The entry below gives a single T cell receptor beta chain sequence along with its context. This record belongs to a study of blood T cell repertoires in COVID-19. The CDR3 is 19 residues long. Deletions cut 4 bases from V and 1 base from J, with 25 bases between. Germline CDR1 and CDR2: MNHEY and SMNVEV (reference sequence). Sequencing was performed with immunoSEQ multiplex PCR; in TCRdb, only in-frame clones are kept and a portion is missing. The sample has 85,000 to 100,000 clones, under 85% seen once; the top ten hold about 24%. The V call is TRBV27, the J call TRBJ1-1, with D possibly matching TRBD1 (6 bases). The receptor's source is a human donor in a cohort sampled during active COVID-19. Sequenced material: peripheral blood. The DNA for the CDR3 is TGTGCCAGCAGTTCCGGACCGCTAAGGGGGTCCGGTCCGAACACTGAAGCTTTCTTT. Residues: CASSSGPLRGSGPNTEAFF.